This TCR beta chain was captured in a study of T cells after yellow fever vaccination. Overall study context: Some fractions had low cell numbers, and these were prepared with SMART-Seq v4 Ultra Low Input. Study-wide points: Weaker overall was a secondary response that nonetheless peaked faster, on day 5 versus 15. Once the booster was given, most primary-vaccination clones reappeared, at about 96% for CD4 and roughly 85% for CD8. Just a small share of clonotypes turned up in the CD4 compartment as well as the CD8 compartment.

J lost 2 bases, V lost 6 bases, and 8 bases had no gene match. The CDR3 is 15 amino acids. This clonotype was detected ten times or more. As yet, its antigen is unknown. TCRdb re-analysed the 5' RACE reads in MiXCR, keeping a single row per CDR3 protein. Of 50,000 or so distinct CDR3 sequences listed, more than 5.5% were seen once; the top ten hold less than 45%. This material consisted of CD8+ T cells sorted from PBMCs, taken on the day of the first yellow fever vaccination. The chain couples TRBV12-3 or TRBV12-4 to TRBJ2-5, with TRBD2 identical over 8 bases. The sequence was obtained from a man between 18 and 29 years old who received the YFV17D yellow fever vaccine. Here the CDR3 reads CASRSSIAGQETQYF. CDR3 DNA sequence: TGTGCCAGCAGGTCATCAATAGCGGGGCAAGAGACCCAGTACTTC.